The 27 T cell receptor beta chains given below trace back to one sample, sequenced in a study of shared clonotypes between healthy human individuals. Using immunoSEQ multiplex PCR, the repertoire was profiled, and TCRdb retains in-frame clones only, with some absent. The sample holds over a million clones, about 75% seen once. The sequencing sample was made of memory CD4+ T cells sorted from blood. The subset: CD45RA-negative fraction. These receptors originate from a man aged 18 to 29 in good health.

The V call is TRBV5-5, the J call TRBJ2-5, with 7 bases that match TRBD2. V shed 2 bases and J 3 bases; nucleotides not matched to a gene: 4. CDR3 size: 14 residues. The germline gives CDR1 SGHKS, CDR2 YYEKEE (reference sequence). The CDR3 here is CASSFRLAEETQYF. The CDR3 DNA follows: TGTGCCAGCAGCTTCCGACTAGCTGAAGAGACCCAGTACTTC.

This chain links TRBV7-2 with TRBJ2-6; TRBD1 is a possible D gene (5 bases). V shed 1 base and J shed 4 bases, with 11 bases lying between them. The V gene's germline CDR1 is SGHTA and CDR2 FQGNSA. This CDR3 contains 16 residues. CDR3 in DNA: TGTGCCAGCAGCTTAGGCCAGGCAGGGGGGGCCAACGTCCTGACTTTC. It is translated as CASSLGQAGGANVLTF.

The chain carries TRBV2 and TRBJ1-5; 8 bases fit TRBD1. The germline V gene has CDR1 SNHLY and CDR2 FYNNEI. Trimming at V came to 6 bases and at J to 7 bases, leaving 8 bases not matched to a gene. The CDR3 consists of 14 residues. The CDR3 region has the DNA TGTGCCAGCAGAACGGACAGGGAGGGCCAGCCCCAGCATTTT. Translating it yields CASRTDREGQPQHF.

V and J are TRBV4-3 and TRBJ1-2; no reliable D call. Germline CDR1 reads LGHNA; CDR2 reads YSLEER. V was pared by 0 bases and J by 5 bases, with 13 bases between. This CDR3 is 15 amino acids long. The DNA of the CDR3 is TGCGCCAGCAGCCAAGAATGGCAAGGGCAGTATGGCTACACCTTC. It encodes CASSQEWQGQYGYTF.

This rearrangement joins TRBV9 to TRBJ2-3; D perhaps matches TRBD2 (6 bases). The CDR3 has 14 residues. Looked up from germline, CDR1 is SGDLS and CDR2 is YYNGEE. The V end lost 4 bases, the J end lost 6 bases, and 15 bases lay between the germline ends. CDR3: CASSPGGFSDTQYF. As DNA, the CDR3 is TGTGCCAGCAGCCCTGGAGGGTTCTCGGATACGCAGTATTTT.

This clone is a singleton in its sample. Other DNA sequences in this specimen translate into the identical CDR3. This sequence joins TRBV5-1 and TRBJ2-5; TRBD1 agrees at 8 bases. Per the germline V gene, CDR1 is SGHRS and CDR2 is YFSETQ. This CDR3 is 14 amino acids long. Trimming cost V 3 bases and J 4 bases; bases outside gene matches: 5. The CDR3 nucleotides read TGCGCCAGCAGCTGGGGCACAGGGGGAGAGACCCAGTACTTC. It yields the protein CASSWGTGGETQYF. The full variable domain, in which reference TRBV5-1 and TRBJ2-5 provide the parts outside the CDR3, is KAGVTQTPRYLIKTRGQQVTLSCSPISGHRSVSWYQQTPGQGLQFLFEYFSETQRNKGNFPGRFSGRQFSNSRSEMNVSTLELGDSALYLCASSWGTGGETQYFGPGTRLLVL.

V gene TRBV4-3 combines with J gene TRBJ2-2, with D perhaps matching TRBD2 (5 bases). Germline CDR1 LGHNA, CDR2 YSLEER. The CDR3 has 16 residues. Trimming cost V 4 bases and J 1 base, with 13 bases left between them. The CDR3 coding sequence is TGCGCCAGCAGCCTCGGGGATGAACGGAACACCGGGGAGCTGTTTTTT. It specifies CASSLGDERNTGELFF.

The rearrangement joins TRBV10-2 to TRBJ2-7, with D perhaps given as TRBD1 or TRBD2 (5 bases each). V dropped 8 bases and J dropped 3 bases, with 20 bases sitting between them. CDR3 length: 15 residues. Per germline, CDR1 WSHSY and CDR2 SAAADI. DNA for the CDR3: TGCGCCAGCTCGTCCCCCGGGACCTATGACTACGAGCAGTACTTC. The encoded protein is CASSSPGTYDYEQYF.

This chain connects TRBV10-1 to TRBJ2-3; D not resolved. Trimming stripped 4 bases from V and 3 bases from J, with 8 bases between. This CDR3 comprises 13 residues. Germline V gene sequence: CDR1 WNHNN, CDR2 SYGVQD (reference sequence). As DNA, the CDR3 is TGCGCCAGCAGTGCTCGGCAAACAGATACGCAGTATTTT. Translated, it gives CASSARQTDTQYF.

The J gene is TRBJ2-3, the V gene TRBV5-1; 8 bases line up with TRBD2. The CDR3 has 15 residues. The V gene's germline CDR1 is SGHRS and CDR2 YFSETQ. V lost 2 bases, J lost 2 bases, and 4 bases stayed unmatched. This chain's CDR3 is CASSFGAGATDTQYF. CDR3 nucleotides: TGCGCCAGCAGCTTTGGAGCGGGGGCCACAGATACGCAGTATTTT.

The J gene is TRBJ1-5, the V gene TRBV21-1; the table's D call, TRBD1, was not checked against the DNA. TRBV21-1 is a pseudogene. The CDR3 has 17 residues. CDR3 bases: TGTGCCAGCAGCAAAGGGGGCTTACTTACTAGCAATCAGCCCCAGCATTTT. This sequence encodes CASSKGGLLTSNQPQHF.

Only one count was recorded for this clone. The rearrangement uses TRBV9 and TRBJ2-5; D gene unclear. Trimming stripped 2 bases from V and 5 bases from J, with 10 bases between. The CDR3 extends over 13 amino acids. Germline CDR1 is SGDLS and CDR2 is YYNGEE. The CDR3 sequence: CASSVDIWETQYF. The CDR3 region has the DNA TGTGCCAGCAGCGTGGATATTTGGGAGACCCAGTACTTC.

In regard to this clone: Other nucleotide sequences from this sample produce the same CDR3. The chain has TRBV5-1 and TRBJ2-7; D is unresolved. The CDR3 loop spans 11 amino acids. Germline values: CDR1 SGHRS, CDR2 YFSETQ. The V end was cut by 2 bases, the J end by 4 bases, with 4 bases between. The CDR3, as DNA: TGCGCCAGCAGCTTCGGTTACGAGCAGTACTTC. Amino acid sequence: CASSFGYEQYF.

This clone was seen more than once but under ten times. The rearrangement uses TRBV11-3 and TRBJ1-1; D ambiguous. The CDR3 sequence is 14 residues long. Germline CDR1 and CDR2: SGHNT and YENEEA. V lost 5 bases, J lost 4 bases, and 14 bases lay in between. DNA of the CDR3: TGTGCCAGCAGCCCTGGTGGAGACGGCACTGAAGCTTTCTTT. Protein sequence: CASSPGGDGTEAFF.

The chain couples TRBV19 to TRBJ2-2; 7 nucleotides align to TRBD2. CDR1 and CDR2 (germline): LNHDA, SQIVND (reference sequence). The CDR3 totals 12 residues. V lost 4 bases, J lost 7 bases, and 0 bases stayed unmatched. CDR3 DNA sequence: TGTGCCAGTAGTAGCGGGGGCGGGGAGCTGTTTTTT. It specifies CASSSGGGELFF.

The genes are TRBV11-3 and TRBJ1-2; D ambiguous. The CDR3 spans 12 residues. Trimming removed 5 bases from V and 7 bases from J, with 11 bases in between. CDR1 is SGHNT, CDR2 YENEEA, per germline. CDR3 amino acids: CASSNEGRGYTF. CDR3 DNA sequence: TGTGCCAGCAGCAACGAAGGACGTGGCTACACCTTC.

This clone occurred a few times. The V gene is TRBV6-1, the J gene TRBJ2-3; the match to TRBD1 covers 7 bases. Losses at the gene ends were 3 bases for V and 8 bases for J; bases not matched to a gene: 14. The germline CDR1 and CDR2 sequences are MNHNS and SASEGT. This CDR3 spans 16 amino acids. CDR3 in amino acids: CASSDKAETGSATQYF. CDR3 nucleotides: TGTGCCAGCAGTGATAAAGCGGAGACAGGGTCGGCTACGCAGTATTTT.

The chain carries TRBV9 and TRBJ1-6, with 8 nucleotides matching TRBD1. After removal of 4 bases from V and 6 bases from J, the junction contained 9 bases not matched to a gene. The germline V gene has CDR1 SGDLS and CDR2 YYNGEE. The CDR3 consists of 16 residues. The CDR3 nucleotides are TGTGCCAGCAGCACAACAGGGGGATTGAGTAATTCACCCCTCCACTTT. This codes for CASSTTGGLSNSPLHF.

This clone showed up just once. This may stem from a read error, because a much larger clone lies one nucleotide away. This sequence joins TRBV11-2 and TRBJ1-3, with D unresolved. The ends were cut back, 2 bases at V and 1 base at J, with 9 bases in the middle. The CDR3 runs to 15 residues. Germline values: CDR1 SGHAT, CDR2 FQNNGV. This CDR3 is CASSLLGLSGNTIYF. CDR3 sequence (DNA): TGTGCCAGCAGCTTATTAGGGTTATCTGGAAACACCATATATTTT.

This chain connects TRBV9 to TRBJ2-5; TRBD2 might be the D (6 bases). The DNA end is a closer match to TRBJ2-7, so the J assignment may be wrong. Germline CDR1 is SGDLS and CDR2 is YYNGEE. The length of the CDR3 is 15 residues. The CDR3 protein is CASSPWGGEGYEQYF. DNA of the CDR3: TGTGCCAGCAGCCCTTGGGGCGGGGAAGGGTACGAGCAGTACTTC.

The chain couples TRBV10-1 to TRBJ2-3; possible D gene TRBD2, 6 bases. The CDR3 is made up of 14 amino acids. The germline V gene has CDR1 WNHNN and CDR2 SYGVQD (reference sequence). Trimming took 8 bases from V and 4 from J, leaving 16 bases between them. The CDR3 nucleotides read TGCGCCAGCTCCCGCCGGGACTTCGCAGATACGCAGTATTTT. Translated, it gives CASSRRDFADTQYF.

The chain is built from TRBV11-3 and TRBJ2-7; TRBD2 might be the D (6 bases). The CDR3 totals 14 residues. Trimming stripped 5 bases from V and 4 bases from J, with 15 bases between. Germline loops: CDR1 SGHNT, CDR2 YENEEA. The CDR3 DNA is TGTGCCAGCAGCCAGCCACTTGGGAGGTACGAGCAGTACTTC. It specifies CASSQPLGRYEQYF.

This clone has only a few counts. The V and J genes are TRBV4-3 and TRBJ2-5; 7 bases agree with TRBD1. This CDR3 contains 14 residues. From germline, CDR1 is LGHNA and CDR2 YSLEER. The V segment lost 4 bases and the J segment 4 bases; nucleotides outside the gene matches: 6. The CDR3 bases are TGCGCCAGCAGCCTAAACAGGGGAACAGAGACCCAGTACTTC. Encoded protein: CASSLNRGTETQYF.

The chain combines TRBV9 with TRBJ1-1; no definite D call. The CDR3 runs 13 residues. Trimming took 0 bases from V and 3 from J, leaving 6 bases between them. Germline V gene data show CDR1 as SGDLS and CDR2 as YYNGEE. CDR3 bases: TGTGCCAGCAGCGTAGCAGACTACACTGAAGCTTTCTTT. Protein sequence: CASSVADYTEAFF.

This clone was observed at least ten times. This rearrangement joins TRBV27 to TRBJ2-7, with D unresolved. CDR1 is MNHEY and CDR2 is SMNVEV in the germline V gene (reference sequence). Between the trimmed V and J ends, which lost 5 bases and 2 bases, there was a span of 13 bases. The CDR3 extends over 14 amino acids. CDR3 loop: CASSGRAPPYEQYF. CDR3 DNA: TGTGCCAGCAGTGGCCGGGCCCCACCCTACGAGCAGTACTTC.

The chain recombines TRBV5-6 with TRBJ1-5, with D uncertain. Germline V gene lookup returns CDR1 SGHDT and CDR2 YYEEEE. V lost 2 bases and J 4 bases, leaving 10 bases between the germline ends. CDR3 length equals 14 residues. The CDR3 reads CASSFAGLNQPQHF. The CDR3 DNA sequence: TGTGCCAGCAGCTTTGCAGGCCTAAATCAGCCCCAGCATTTT.

The rearrangement links TRBV2 to TRBJ2-7, with TRBD1 identical over 9 bases. Looked up from germline, CDR1 is SNHLY and CDR2 is FYNNEI. V was clipped by 8 bases and J by 4 bases; unmatched bases: 21. The CDR3 extends over 18 amino acids. The CDR3, as DNA: TGTGCCAGCCGCCTTCGGTCGACCTCCGGGACAGGGATATACGAGCAGTACTTC. It yields the protein CASRLRSTSGTGIYEQYF.